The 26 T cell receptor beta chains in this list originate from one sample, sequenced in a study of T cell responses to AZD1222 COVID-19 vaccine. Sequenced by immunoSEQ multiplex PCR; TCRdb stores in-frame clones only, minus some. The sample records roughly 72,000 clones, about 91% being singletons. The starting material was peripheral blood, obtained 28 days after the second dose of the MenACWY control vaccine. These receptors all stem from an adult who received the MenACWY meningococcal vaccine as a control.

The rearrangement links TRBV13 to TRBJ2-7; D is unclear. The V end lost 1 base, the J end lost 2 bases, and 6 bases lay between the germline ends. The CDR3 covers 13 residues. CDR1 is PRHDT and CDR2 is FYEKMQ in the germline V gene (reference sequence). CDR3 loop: CASSLEQTYEQYF. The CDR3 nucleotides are TGTGCCAGCAGCTTAGAACAGACCTACGAGCAGTACTTC.

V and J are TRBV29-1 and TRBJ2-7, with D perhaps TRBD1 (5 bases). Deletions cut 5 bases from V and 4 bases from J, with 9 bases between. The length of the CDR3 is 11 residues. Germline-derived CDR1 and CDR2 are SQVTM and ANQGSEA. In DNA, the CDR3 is TGCAGCGTTCACGACAGTTACGAGCAGTACTTC. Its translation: CSVHDSYEQYF.

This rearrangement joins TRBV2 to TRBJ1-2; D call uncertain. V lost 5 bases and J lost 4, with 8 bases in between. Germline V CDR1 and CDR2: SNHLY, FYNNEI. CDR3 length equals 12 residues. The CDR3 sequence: CASSNPAYGYTF. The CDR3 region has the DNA TGTGCCAGCAGTAACCCAGCCTATGGCTACACCTTC.

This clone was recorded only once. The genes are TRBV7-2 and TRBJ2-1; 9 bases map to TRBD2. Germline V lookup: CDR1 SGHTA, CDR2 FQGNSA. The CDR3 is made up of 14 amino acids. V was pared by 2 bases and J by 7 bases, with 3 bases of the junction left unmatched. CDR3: CASSLRREGNEQFF. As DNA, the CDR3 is TGTGCCAGCAGCTTAAGGCGGGAGGGGAATGAGCAGTTCTTC.

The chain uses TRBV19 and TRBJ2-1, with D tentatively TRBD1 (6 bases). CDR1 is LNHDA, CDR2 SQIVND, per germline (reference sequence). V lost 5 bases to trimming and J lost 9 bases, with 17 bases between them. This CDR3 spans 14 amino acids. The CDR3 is CASSPSPDSFEQFF. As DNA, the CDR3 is TGTGCCAGTAGTCCATCCCCGGACAGTTTTGAGCAGTTCTTC.

CDR3 DNA: TGTGCCAGCAGTCAGGGTACGGGCTTTCTGGGCCCGAACCAGCCCCAGCATTTT. It yields the protein CASSQGTGFLGPNQPQHF. The chain couples TRBV7-9 to TRBJ1-5; a possible D gene is TRBD1 (5 bases). The V end lost 6 bases, the J end lost 7 bases, and 28 bases lay between the germline ends. This CDR3 comprises 18 residues. From germline, CDR1 is SEHNR and CDR2 FQNEAQ (reference sequence).

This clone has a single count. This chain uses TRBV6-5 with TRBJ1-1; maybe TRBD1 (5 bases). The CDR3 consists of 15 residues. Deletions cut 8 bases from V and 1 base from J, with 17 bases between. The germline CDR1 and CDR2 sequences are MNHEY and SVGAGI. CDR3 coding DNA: TGTGCCAGCTCCTCTAGCGGGGCCGGGAACACTGAAGCTTTCTTT. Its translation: CASSSSGAGNTEAFF.

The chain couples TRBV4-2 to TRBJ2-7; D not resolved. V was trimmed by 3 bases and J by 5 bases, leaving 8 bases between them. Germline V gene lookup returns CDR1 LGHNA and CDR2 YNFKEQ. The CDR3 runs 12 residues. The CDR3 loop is CASSHLGNEQYF. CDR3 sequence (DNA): TGTGCCAGCAGCCATTTAGGTAACGAGCAGTACTTC.

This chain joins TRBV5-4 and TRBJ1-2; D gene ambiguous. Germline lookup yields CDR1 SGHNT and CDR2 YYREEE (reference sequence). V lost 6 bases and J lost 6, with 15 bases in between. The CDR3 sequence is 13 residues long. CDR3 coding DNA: TGTGCCAGCACCGCCGGGGTGCGCGATGGCTACACCTTC. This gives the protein CASTAGVRDGYTF.

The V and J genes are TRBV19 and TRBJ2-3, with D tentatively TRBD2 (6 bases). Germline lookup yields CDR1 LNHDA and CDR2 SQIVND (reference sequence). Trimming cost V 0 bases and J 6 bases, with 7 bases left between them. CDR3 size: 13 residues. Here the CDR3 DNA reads TGTGCCAGTAGTATAGAGCTAGCGGATACGCAGTATTTT. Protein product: CASSIELADTQYF. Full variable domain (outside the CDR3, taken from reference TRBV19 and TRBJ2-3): DGGITQSPKYLFRKEGQNVTLSCEQNLNHDAMYWYRQDPGQGLRLIYYSQIVNDFQKGDIAEGYSVSREKKESFPLTVTSAQKNPTAFYLCASSIELADTQYFGPGTRLTVL.

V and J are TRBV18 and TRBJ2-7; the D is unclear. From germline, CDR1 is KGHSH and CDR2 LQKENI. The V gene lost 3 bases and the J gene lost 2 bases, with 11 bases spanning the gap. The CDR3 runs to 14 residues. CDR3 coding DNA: TGTGCCAGCTCACCTGCCAGTTCCGCCTACGAGCAGTACTTC. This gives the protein CASSPASSAYEQYF. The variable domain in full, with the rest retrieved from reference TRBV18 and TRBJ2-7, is NAGVMQNPRHLVRRRGQEARLRCSPMKGHSHVYWYRQLPEEGLKFMVYLQKENIIDESGMPKERFSAEFPKEGPSILRIQQVVRGDSAAYFCASSPASSAYEQYFGPGTRLTVT.

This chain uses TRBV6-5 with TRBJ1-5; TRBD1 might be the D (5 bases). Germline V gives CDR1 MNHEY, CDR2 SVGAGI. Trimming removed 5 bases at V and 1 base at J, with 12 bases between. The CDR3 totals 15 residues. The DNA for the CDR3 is TGTGCCAGCAGTCCCGGGGGGATCAGCAATCAGCCCCAGCATTTT. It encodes CASSPGGISNQPQHF.

CDR3 region: CASSRDRENSPLHF. The CDR3 DNA is TGTGCCAGTAGCCGGGACAGAGAGAATTCACCCCTCCACTTT. V is TRBV19 and J is TRBJ1-6, with 7 nucleotides matching TRBD1. This CDR3 spans 14 amino acids. Germline lookup yields CDR1 LNHDA and CDR2 SQIVND (reference sequence). V gave up 6 bases and J gave up 7 bases; unmatched junction bases: 6.

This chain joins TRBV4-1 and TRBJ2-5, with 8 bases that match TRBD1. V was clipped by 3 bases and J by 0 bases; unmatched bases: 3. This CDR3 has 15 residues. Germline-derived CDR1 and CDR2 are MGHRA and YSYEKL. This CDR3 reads CASSQGTGYQETQYF. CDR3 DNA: TGCGCCAGCAGCCAGGGGACAGGTTACCAAGAGACCCAGTACTTC.

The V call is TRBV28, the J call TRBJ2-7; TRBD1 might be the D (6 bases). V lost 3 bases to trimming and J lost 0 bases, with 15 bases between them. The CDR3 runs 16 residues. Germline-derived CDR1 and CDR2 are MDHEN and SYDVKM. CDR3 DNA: TGTGCCAGCAGTTTTTCCCCGGACAGTAGCTCCTACGAGCAGTACTTC. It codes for CASSFSPDSSSYEQYF.

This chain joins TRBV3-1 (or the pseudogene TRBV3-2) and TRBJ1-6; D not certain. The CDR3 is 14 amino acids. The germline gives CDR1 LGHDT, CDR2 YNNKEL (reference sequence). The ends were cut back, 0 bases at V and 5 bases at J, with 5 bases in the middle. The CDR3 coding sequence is TGTGCCAGCAGCCAAGATTCCAATAATTCACCCCTCCACTTT. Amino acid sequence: CASSQDSNNSPLHF.

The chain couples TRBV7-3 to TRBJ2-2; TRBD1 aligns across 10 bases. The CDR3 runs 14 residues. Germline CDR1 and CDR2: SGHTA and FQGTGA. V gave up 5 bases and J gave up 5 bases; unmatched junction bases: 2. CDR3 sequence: CASSLGQGTGELFF. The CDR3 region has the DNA TGTGCCAGCAGCCTGGGACAGGGGACCGGGGAGCTGTTTTTT. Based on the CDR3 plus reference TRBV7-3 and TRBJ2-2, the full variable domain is GAGVSQTPSNKVTEKGKYVELRCDPISGHTALYWYRQSLGQGPEFLIYFQGTGAADDSGLPNDRFFAVRPEGSVSTLKIQRTERGDSAVYLCASSLGQGTGELFFGEGSRLTVL.

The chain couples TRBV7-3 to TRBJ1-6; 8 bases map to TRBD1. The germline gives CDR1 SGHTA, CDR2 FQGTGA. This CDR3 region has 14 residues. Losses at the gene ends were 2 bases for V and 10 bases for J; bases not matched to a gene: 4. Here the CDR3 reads CASSLGQGGSPLHF. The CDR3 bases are TGTGCCAGCAGCTTAGGACAGGGTGGGTCACCCCTCCACTTT.

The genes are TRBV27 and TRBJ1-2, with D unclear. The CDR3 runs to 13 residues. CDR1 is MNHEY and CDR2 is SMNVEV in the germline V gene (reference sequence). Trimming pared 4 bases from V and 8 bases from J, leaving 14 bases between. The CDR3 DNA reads TGTGCCAGCAGTTCGGACTTTATTCGGGGCTACACCTTC. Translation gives CASSSDFIRGYTF.

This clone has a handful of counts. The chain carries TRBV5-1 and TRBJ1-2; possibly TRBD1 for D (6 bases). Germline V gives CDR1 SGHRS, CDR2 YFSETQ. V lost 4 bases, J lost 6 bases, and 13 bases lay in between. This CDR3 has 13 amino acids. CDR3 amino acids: CASSEDRVDGYTF. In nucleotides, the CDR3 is TGCGCCAGCAGCGAGGACAGAGTCGATGGCTACACCTTC.

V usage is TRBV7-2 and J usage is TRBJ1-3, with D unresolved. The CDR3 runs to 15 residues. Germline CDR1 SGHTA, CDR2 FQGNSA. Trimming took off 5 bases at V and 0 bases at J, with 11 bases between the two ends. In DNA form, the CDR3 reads TGTGCCAGCAGCCCCGACCCTTTCTCTGGAAACACCATATATTTT. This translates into CASSPDPFSGNTIYF. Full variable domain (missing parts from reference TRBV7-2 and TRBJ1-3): GAGVSQSPSNKVTEKGKDVELRCDPISGHTALYWYRQSLGQGLEFLIYFQGNSAPDKSGLPSDRFSAERTGGSVSTLTIQRTQQEDSAVYLCASSPDPFSGNTIYFGEGSWLTVV.

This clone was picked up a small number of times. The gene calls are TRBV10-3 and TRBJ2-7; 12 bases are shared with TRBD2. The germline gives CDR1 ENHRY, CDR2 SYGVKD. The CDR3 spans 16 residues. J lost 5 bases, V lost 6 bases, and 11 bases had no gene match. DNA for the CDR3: TGTGCCATCAGAACTACTAGCGGGGGGTCCCTCGACGAGCAGTACTTC. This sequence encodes CAIRTTSGGSLDEQYF.

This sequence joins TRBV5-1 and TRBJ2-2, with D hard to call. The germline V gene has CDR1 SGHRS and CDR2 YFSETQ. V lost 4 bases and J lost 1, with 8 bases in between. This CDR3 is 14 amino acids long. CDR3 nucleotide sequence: TGCGCCAGCAGCCACGACAAGAACACCGGGGAGCTGTTTTTT. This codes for CASSHDKNTGELFF.

CDR3: CASSIRERGMAFF. The DNA of the CDR3 is TGTGCCAGTAGTATTCGGGAGAGGGGGATGGCTTTCTTT. This chain connects TRBV19 to TRBJ1-1, with D perhaps matching TRBD1 (6 bases). Per germline, CDR1 LNHDA and CDR2 SQIVND (reference sequence). The V gene lost 3 bases and the J gene lost 11 bases, with 16 bases spanning the gap. The CDR3 is 13 amino acids.

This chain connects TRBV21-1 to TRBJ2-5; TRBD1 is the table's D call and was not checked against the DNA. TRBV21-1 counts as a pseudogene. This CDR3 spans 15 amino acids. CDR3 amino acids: CASSKNRQAQGTQYF. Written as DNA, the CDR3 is TGTGCCAGCAGCAAGAATCGGCAGGCCCAGGGGACCCAGTACTTC.

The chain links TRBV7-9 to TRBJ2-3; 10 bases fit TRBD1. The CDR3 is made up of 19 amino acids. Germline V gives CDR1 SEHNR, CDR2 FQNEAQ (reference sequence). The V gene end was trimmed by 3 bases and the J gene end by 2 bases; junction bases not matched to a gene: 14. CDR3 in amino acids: CASSLRTGGSYDYTDTQYF. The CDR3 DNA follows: TGTGCCAGCAGCTTGCGGACAGGGGGTTCTTACGATTACACAGATACGCAGTATTTT. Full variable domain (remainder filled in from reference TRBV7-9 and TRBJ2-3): DTGVSQNPRHKITKRGQNVTFRCDPISEHNRLYWYRQTLGQGPEFLTYFQNEAQLEKSRLLSDRFSAERPKGSFSTLEIQRTEQGDSAMYLCASSLRTGGSYDYTDTQYFGPGTRLTVL.